A single sample gave rise to the 11 T cell receptor beta chains below, sequenced in a study of early T cells in non-severe SARS-CoV-2 infection. TCRdb reanalysed the 5' RACE reads using MiXCR and keeps one entry per CDR3 protein. The sample lists about 72,000 distinct CDR3 sequences, around 10% occurring once. Here the sequenced sample was whole blood, taken at baseline. The receptor set was obtained from an adult who was a healthcare worker with PCR-confirmed SARS-CoV-2 infection or an uninfected control (not recorded which).

The chain is built from TRBV4-3 and TRBJ1-2; 8 nucleotides line up with TRBD1. The V segment lost 4 bases and the J segment 4 bases; nucleotides outside the gene matches: 11. The CDR3 has 16 residues. Germline CDR1 reads LGHNA; CDR2 reads YSLEER. The CDR3 sequence is CASSPSTQGALYGYTF. For the CDR3, the DNA is TGCGCCAGCAGCCCTTCGACCCAGGGGGCACTCTATGGCTACACCTTC.

This clonotype was seen more than once but under ten times. The genes are TRBV5-1 and TRBJ1-2; 9 positions agree with TRBD1. This CDR3 contains 19 residues. Germline assignment: CDR1 SGHRS and CDR2 YFSETQ. With V trimmed by 2 bases and J by 4 bases, 18 bases remained unmatched. The CDR3 loop reads CASSFSGGRTGDSSYGYTF. Here the CDR3 DNA reads TGCGCCAGCAGCTTCTCCGGCGGTAGGACAGGGGATAGTAGCTATGGCTACACCTTC.

This clonotype was detected a few times. The chain carries TRBV6-2 or TRBV6-3 and TRBJ1-3; D might be TRBD1 (5 bases). The V end lost 2 bases, the J end lost 1 base, and 6 bases lay between the germline ends. Germline assignment: CDR1 MNHEY and CDR2 SVGEGT. The CDR3 extends over 14 amino acids. For the CDR3, the DNA is TGTGCCAGCAGTTACCAGGGATCTGGAAACACCATATATTTT. This codes for CASSYQGSGNTIYF.

This sequence joins TRBV3-1 and TRBJ1-6; 8 nucleotides agree with TRBD1. With V trimmed by 2 bases and J by 9 bases, 6 bases remained unmatched. This CDR3 spans 15 amino acids. Germline CDR1 reads LGHDT; CDR2 reads YNNKEL (reference sequence). The CDR3 loop is CASSQLSDRGSPLHF. CDR3 in DNA: TGTGCCAGCAGCCAATTGTCAGACAGGGGTTCACCCCTCCACTTT.

There are many counts of this clonotype. This rearrangement joins TRBV9 to TRBJ2-4; 10 nucleotides align to TRBD1. The CDR3 is 18 amino acids. V shed 2 bases, J shed 5 bases, and the junction held 13 bases outside the gene matches. The V gene's germline CDR1 is SGDLS and CDR2 YYNGEE. CDR3 residues: CASSVPRDRGRRQNIQYF. The CDR3 DNA is TGTGCCAGCAGCGTCCCCCGAGACAGGGGGCGCCGGCAAAACATTCAGTACTTC.

This clonotype was detected only a few times. The chain couples TRBV10-3 to TRBJ1-6; D gene unclear. Germline V lookup: CDR1 ENHRY, CDR2 SYGVKD. CDR3 length equals 17 residues. Trimming pared 0 bases from V and 6 bases from J, leaving 15 bases between. Here the CDR3 reads CAISESRNQLLNSPLHF. As DNA, the CDR3 is TGTGCCATCAGTGAGTCGCGGAATCAACTCCTTAATTCACCCCTCCACTTT.

This clonotype was seen a few times. V usage is TRBV9 and J usage is TRBJ1-3; no clear D gene. Trimming left V 0 bases short and J 0 bases short, with 7 bases between. Germline loops: CDR1 SGDLS, CDR2 YYNGEE. This CDR3 comprises 15 residues. CDR3 in amino acids: CASSVEGSSGNTIYF. In DNA form, the CDR3 reads TGTGCCAGCAGCGTAGAAGGCAGCTCTGGAAACACCATATATTTT.

The genes are TRBV29-1 and TRBJ2-3, with D possibly being TRBD1 or TRBD2 (5 bases each). Trimming took 2 bases from V and 5 from J, leaving 11 bases between them. CDR3 size: 13 residues. Germline CDR1 reads SQVTM; CDR2 reads ANQGSEA. This CDR3 is CSVERDAGDTQYF. The CDR3 nucleotides read TGCAGCGTTGAACGGGACGCCGGAGATACGCAGTATTTT.

In this sample, this clonotype turned up a few times. The CDR3 bases are TGTGCCAGCAGCTTAGATGTGTCAGGGGACTTTTTCACAGATACGCAGTATTTT. It translates to CASSLDVSGDFFTDTQYF. This chain connects TRBV7-9 to TRBJ2-3; D is tentatively TRBD1 or TRBD2 (6 bases each). CDR1 is SEHNR and CDR2 is FQNEAQ in the germline V gene (reference sequence). The V end lost 1 base, the J end lost 2 bases, and 19 bases lay between the germline ends. The CDR3 runs to 18 residues.

This clonotype was found many times. The chain links TRBV7-9 to TRBJ2-5, with 10 bases identical to TRBD1. CDR3 length: 15 residues. Germline V gene data show CDR1 as SEHNR and CDR2 as FQNEAQ (reference sequence). After removal of 7 bases from V and 5 bases from J, the junction contained 10 bases not matched to a gene. Written as DNA, the CDR3 is TGTGCCAGCACCCTGGGGACAGGGGATGAGGAGACCCAGTACTTC. Translation: CASTLGTGDEETQYF.

This clonotype was found many times. The CDR3 protein is CASSQLGTGLQFF. The CDR3, as DNA: TGTGCCAGCAGCCAATTGGGTACAGGGCTGCAGTTCTTC. The chain recombines TRBV3-1 with TRBJ2-1; maybe TRBD1 (6 bases). V was trimmed by 2 bases and J by 12 bases, leaving 14 bases between them. The CDR3 has 13 amino acids. Germline lookup yields CDR1 LGHDT and CDR2 YNNKEL (reference sequence).